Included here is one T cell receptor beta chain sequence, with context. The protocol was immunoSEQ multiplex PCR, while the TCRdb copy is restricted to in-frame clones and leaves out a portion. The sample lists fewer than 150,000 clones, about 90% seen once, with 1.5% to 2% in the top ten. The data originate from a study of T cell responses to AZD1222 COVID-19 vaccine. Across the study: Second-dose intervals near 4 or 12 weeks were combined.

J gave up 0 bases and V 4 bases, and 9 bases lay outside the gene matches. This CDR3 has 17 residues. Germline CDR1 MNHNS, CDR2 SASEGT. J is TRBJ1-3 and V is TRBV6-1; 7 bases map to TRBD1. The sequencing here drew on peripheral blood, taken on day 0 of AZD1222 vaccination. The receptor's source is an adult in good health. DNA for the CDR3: TGTGCCAGCAGTGCGATTGGGACAGCGCACTCTGGAAACACCATATATTTT. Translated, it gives CASSAIGTAHSGNTIYF.